One sample yielded the 24 T cell receptor beta chains listed below, sequenced in a study of blood T cell repertoires in COVID-19. TCRdb's copy holds only in-frame clones and misses some; the assay was immunoSEQ multiplex PCR. The sample carries about 310,000 clones, about nine tenths recorded once. Sequencing was done on a sample of PBMCs or T cells enriched from blood (not recorded which). These receptors all stem from a man aged 55 to 70 who had recovered from COVID-19.

The chain has TRBV4-2 and TRBJ2-5; tentatively, D is TRBD2 (5 bases). CDR1 is LGHNA, CDR2 YNFKEQ, per germline. The CDR3 is 16 amino acids. The germline V and J ends were trimmed by 3 bases and 1 base, with 15 bases remaining between them. The CDR3 here is CASSQSVREGQETQYF. The CDR3 nucleotides read TGTGCCAGCAGCCAGTCAGTAAGAGAGGGCCAAGAGACCCAGTACTTC.

The gene calls are TRBV7-3 and TRBJ2-3, with TRBD2 matching over 7 bases. J lost 3 bases, V lost 3 bases, and 6 bases had no gene match. The CDR3 is 15 residues long. Per germline, CDR1 SGHTA and CDR2 FQGTGA. The CDR3 loop reads CASSFLAGVTDTQYF. The CDR3 nucleotides read TGTGCCAGCAGCTTTCTGGCGGGAGTAACAGATACGCAGTATTTT. Full variable domain (rest looked up from reference TRBV7-3 and TRBJ2-3): GAGVSQTPSNKVTEKGKYVELRCDPISGHTALYWYRQSLGQGPEFLIYFQGTGAADDSGLPNDRFFAVRPEGSVSTLKIQRTERGDSAVYLCASSFLAGVTDTQYFGPGTRLTVL.

The rearrangement joins TRBV9 to TRBJ1-2; D ambiguous. In germline, CDR1 is SGDLS, CDR2 YYNGEE. The CDR3 contains 15 residues. V was shortened by 0 bases and J by 0 bases, with 9 bases between the two germline ends. In DNA form, the CDR3 reads TGTGCCAGCAGCGTAGATGTCAGAACTAACTATGGCTACACCTTC. Translated: CASSVDVRTNYGYTF.

This chain connects TRBV5-1 to TRBJ1-4; D gene uncertain. The germline CDR1 and CDR2 sequences are SGHRS and YFSETQ. Trimming removed 4 bases from V and 8 bases from J, with 18 bases in between. This CDR3 comprises 15 residues. This chain's CDR3 is CASSRLGGRGEKLFF. CDR3 bases: TGCGCCAGCAGCCGACTGGGCGGGCGTGGCGAAAAACTGTTTTTT.

The V gene is TRBV28, the J gene TRBJ1-2, with TRBD1 identical over 7 bases. Per the germline V gene, CDR1 is MDHEN and CDR2 is SYDVKM. The length of the CDR3 is 14 residues. V was pared by 6 bases and J by 7 bases, with 11 bases of the junction left unmatched. The chain's CDR3 is CASRLGGTVGGYTF. The DNA for the CDR3 is TGTGCCAGCAGGCTCGGCGGGACAGTAGGTGGCTACACCTTC.

This clone was observed a few times. The J gene is TRBJ1-2, the V gene TRBV4-1, with TRBD1 identical over 7 bases. This CDR3 is 13 amino acids long. V was clipped by 5 bases and J by 12 bases; unmatched bases: 12. Germline CDR1 MGHRA, CDR2 YSYEKL. CDR3 loop: CASSLGQPGGNTF. The CDR3 nucleotides are TGCGCCAGCAGCTTGGGACAGCCAGGAGGAAACACCTTC.

This chain uses TRBV11-2 with TRBJ1-1, with a possible D match to TRBD1 (6 bases). The germline V and J ends were trimmed by 3 bases and 0 bases, with 11 bases remaining between them. The CDR3 consists of 15 residues. The germline CDR1 and CDR2 sequences are SGHAT and FQNNGV. This chain's CDR3 is CASSFGQIMNTEAFF. In nucleotides, the CDR3 is TGTGCCAGCAGCTTTGGACAGATCATGAACACTGAAGCTTTCTTT.

This chain links TRBV5-1 with TRBJ2-2, with 12 bases fitting TRBD1. From germline, CDR1 is SGHRS and CDR2 YFSETQ. CDR3 length: 16 residues. J lost 4 bases, V lost 7 bases, and 8 bases had no gene match. The CDR3 protein is CASSAWDRGPTGELFF. CDR3 sequence (DNA): TGCGCCAGCTCTGCCTGGGACAGGGGGCCCACCGGGGAGCTGTTTTTT.

The CDR3 reads CASSPPGHFNYGYTF. CDR3 in DNA: TGTGCCAGCAGCCCACCCGGACACTTCAACTATGGCTACACCTTC. This sequence joins TRBV5-4 and TRBJ1-2, with D perhaps matching TRBD1 (5 bases). The CDR3 length is 15 residues. V lost 4 bases to trimming and J lost 2 bases, with 15 bases between them. The germline V gene has CDR1 SGHNT and CDR2 YYREEE (reference sequence).

This clone has only a few counts. The rearrangement joins TRBV5-8 to TRBJ2-1, with 9 bases fitting TRBD1. CDR1 is SGHTS and CDR2 is YDEGEE in the germline V gene. Trimming took 4 bases from V and 4 from J; bases not matched to a gene: 6. The CDR3 length is 15 residues. The CDR3, as DNA: TGTGCCAGCAGCGCGGGACAGGGATCATACAATGAGCAGTTCTTC. Amino acid sequence: CASSAGQGSYNEQFF.

V is TRBV15 and J is TRBJ1-4; TRBD1 might be the D (5 bases). V lost 1 base to trimming and J lost 4 bases, with 10 bases between them. Germline lookup yields CDR1 LNHNV and CDR2 YYDKDF (reference sequence). The CDR3 consists of 15 residues. CDR3: CATSRVFDSNEKLFF. Here the CDR3 DNA reads TGTGCCACCAGCAGAGTCTTTGACAGTAATGAAAAACTGTTTTTT. The full variable domain, rest sourced from reference TRBV15 and TRBJ1-4, is DAMVIQNPRYQVTQFGKPVTLSCSQTLNHNVMYWYQQKSSQAPKLLFHYYDKDFNNEADTPDNFQSRRPNTSFCFLDIRSPGLGDTAMYLCATSRVFDSNEKLFFGSGTQLSVL.

This clone has more than one count but fewer than ten. The chain links TRBV5-1 to TRBJ2-1, with 9 bases fitting TRBD2. Germline V lookup: CDR1 SGHRS, CDR2 YFSETQ. After removal of 0 bases from V and 7 bases from J, the junction contained 5 bases not matched to a gene. This CDR3 is 15 amino acids long. The CDR3 region is CASSLVVAGDNEQFF. CDR3 DNA: TGCGCCAGCAGCTTGGTGGTAGCGGGAGATAATGAGCAGTTCTTC.

This clone was counted once. The chain carries TRBV19 and TRBJ2-1, with 8 bases lining up with TRBD1. From germline, CDR1 is LNHDA and CDR2 SQIVND (reference sequence). V dropped 7 bases and J dropped 0; count of bases not matched to a gene: 5. The length of the CDR3 is 15 residues. The CDR3 spells CASTRDRRSYNEQFF. The CDR3 region has the DNA TGTGCCAGTACCCGGGACAGGCGCTCCTACAATGAGCAGTTCTTC.

This chain connects TRBV29-1 to TRBJ2-7; the match to TRBD2 covers 9 bases. J gave up 5 bases and V 4 bases, and 12 bases lay outside the gene matches. Germline assignment: CDR1 SQVTM and CDR2 ANQGSEA. The CDR3 loop spans 15 amino acids. This CDR3 is CSVGAGGPVPNEQYF. The CDR3 coding sequence is TGCAGCGTTGGGGCGGGAGGGCCGGTTCCCAACGAGCAGTACTTC.

This chain's CDR3 is CASRARGPPETQYF. The CDR3, as DNA: TGTGCCAGCAGGGCCAGGGGGCCTCCGGAGACCCAGTACTTC. This chain joins TRBV6-5 and TRBJ2-5, with 8 positions matching TRBD1. CDR1 is MNHEY, CDR2 SVGAGI, per germline. Germline trimming cut 6 bases from V and 5 bases from J; bases unmatched to any gene: 8. This CDR3 has 14 amino acids.

The chain combines TRBV18 with TRBJ1-3; tentatively, D is TRBD1 (6 bases). The length of the CDR3 is 15 residues. The germline V gene has CDR1 KGHSH and CDR2 LQKENI. The V gene lost 3 bases and the J gene lost 6 bases, with 15 bases spanning the gap. CDR3 coding DNA: TGTGCCAGCTCACCGACAGGCTCTGGGGAAAACACCATATATTTT. This codes for CASSPTGSGENTIYF.

The chain has TRBV5-1 and TRBJ2-1; a possible D gene is TRBD1 (6 bases). CDR3 length: 15 amino acids. V was shortened by 0 bases and J by 7 bases, with 14 bases between the two germline ends. Germline-derived CDR1 and CDR2 are SGHRS and YFSETQ. The CDR3 here is CASSLGQVISNEQFF. The CDR3 region has the DNA TGCGCCAGCAGCTTGGGACAGGTTATTTCAAATGAGCAGTTCTTC.

The chain recombines TRBV7-2 with TRBJ2-5; 8 bases fit TRBD1. The CDR3 is 15 amino acids. The germline CDR1 and CDR2 sequences are SGHTA and FQGNSA. V was clipped by 4 bases and J by 5 bases; unmatched bases: 9. CDR3 sequence (DNA): TGTGCCAGCAGCTCCCCGGGACAGGTCGGGGAGACCCAGTACTTC. Its protein product is CASSSPGQVGETQYF.

This clone was detected only a few times. This chain uses TRBV3-1 (or the pseudogene TRBV3-2) with TRBJ1-1, with 7 positions matching TRBD1. Germline CDR1 is LGHDT and CDR2 is YNNKEL (reference sequence). V lost 0 bases, J lost 7 bases, and 5 bases stayed unmatched. The CDR3 is 14 residues long. CDR3 amino acids: CASSQDLGGLEAFF. The CDR3 DNA follows: TGTGCCAGCAGCCAAGATTTAGGGGGCCTTGAAGCTTTCTTT.

The chain links TRBV3-1 (or the pseudogene TRBV3-2) to TRBJ2-5, with a possible D match to TRBD1 (6 bases). The length of the CDR3 is 15 residues. Germline values: CDR1 LGHDT, CDR2 YNNKEL (reference sequence). V dropped 1 base and J dropped 4 bases, with 13 bases sitting between them. The chain's CDR3 is CASSQVQGGGETQYF. The CDR3 nucleotides are TGTGCCAGCAGCCAAGTACAGGGCGGTGGAGAGACCCAGTACTTC.

V is TRBV19 and J is TRBJ2-1; 15 bases align to TRBD2. V lost 7 bases and J lost 0; bases outside the gene matches: 16. CDR3 length: 21 residues. CDR1 is LNHDA, CDR2 SQIVND, per germline (reference sequence). The CDR3: CASTIRDRGLAGGASYNEQFF. CDR3 bases: TGTGCCAGTACGATTCGTGACCGGGGACTAGCGGGAGGTGCCTCCTACAATGAGCAGTTCTTC.

This clone came up once. The CDR3 DNA reads as TGTGCCAGCAGCCCGGCGGTGGGTGCCTCTGGGGCCAACGTCCTGACTTTC. Translated: CASSPAVGASGANVLTF. The rearrangement joins TRBV13 to TRBJ2-6; D is unresolved. The CDR3 has 17 amino acids. V was shortened by 5 bases and J by 0 bases, with 14 bases between the two germline ends. The V gene's germline CDR1 is PRHDT and CDR2 FYEKMQ (reference sequence). The full variable domain, completed using reference TRBV13 and TRBJ2-6, is AAGVIQSPRHLIKEKRETATLKCYPIPRHDTVYWYQQGPGQDPQFLISFYEKMQSDKGSIPDRFSAQQFSDYHSELNMSSLELGDSALYFCASSPAVGASGANVLTFGAGSRLTVL.

The gene calls are TRBV24-1 and TRBJ2-1; D possibly corresponds to TRBD1 (6 bases). The germline V gene has CDR1 KGHDR and CDR2 SFDVKD. The V gene lost 0 bases and the J gene lost 4 bases, with 15 bases spanning the gap. This CDR3 has 17 amino acids. The CDR3 nucleotides read TGTGCCACCAGTGATTTGCAGTCTTTAGGGGGTTACAATGAGCAGTTCTTC. It is translated as CATSDLQSLGGYNEQFF.

This clone has just a few counts. The rearrangement joins TRBV24-1 to TRBJ2-3; 8 bases are shared with TRBD1. CDR1 and CDR2 (germline): KGHDR, SFDVKD. The junction had 12 bases not matched to a gene; V was cut back by 5 bases and J by 9 bases. The CDR3 extends over 15 amino acids. The CDR3 reads CATSVPGTGGSTQYF. CDR3 bases: TGTGCCACCAGTGTCCCCGGGACAGGCGGTTCCACGCAGTATTTT.